This T cell receptor (beta chain) was recovered during a study of early T cells in non-severe SARS-CoV-2 infection. Unmatched junction bases numbered 9, after V lost 5 bases and J lost 4 bases. Germline CDR1 KGHSH, CDR2 LQKENI. The CDR3 covers 15 residues. TCRdb ran MiXCR on the 5' RACE reads and lists one entry per CDR3 protein. The sample includes tens of thousands of distinct CDR3 sequences, 11% to 15% of them seen just once. Notes on the study in general: Lookups in VDJdb leaned toward anti-spike CD8 responses and missed private and CD4 specificities.

There are a few counts of this clonotype. Its antigen is undetermined. This chain uses TRBV18 with TRBJ1-2, with 8 bases aligning to TRBD1. The sample was whole blood. This TCR was recovered from an adult who was a healthcare worker with PCR-confirmed SARS-CoV-2 infection or an uninfected control (not recorded which). CDR3 bases: TGTGCCAGCTCATTGGGACAGGCATGGAGCTATGGCTACACCTTC. Translating it yields CASSLGQAWSYGYTF.